These T cell receptor beta chains were read from a single sample in a study of cytomegalovirus exposure and HLA in healthy donors. The table came from immunoSEQ multiplex PCR; TCRdb's copy has only in-frame clones and leaves some out. The table records under 400,000 clones, roughly 90% of them present only once. The sequencing input was PBMCs. These receptors were taken from a man aged 25 to 40 in good health and CMV-seronegative. Each CDR3 is given with its conserved first and last residue. Fields, in order: D gene, V gene, J gene, clone size, CDR3 DNA, CDR3 protein. The D gene is left open where the match is weak. Only part of the rows carry a size: once, few, many, or a class if the clone is expanded.

>.|TRBV7-2|TRBJ1-6|few
TGTGCCAGCAGCTCACCCCTTAGCGGTAGGCCCCTCCACTTT
CASSSPLSGRPLHF
>.|TRBV6-5|TRBJ1-1|.
TGTGCCAGCAGTTACTCGACGGAAACGGGACACCCAAAGCAATTT
CASSYSTETGHPKQF
>.|TRBV28|TRBJ1-1|.
TGTGCCAGCAGTTACAAAAATCGGGCTGAAGCTTTCTTT
CASSYKNRAEAFF
>.|TRBV2|TRBJ2-3|.
TGTGCCATACACGCAGGGTCCACAGATACGCAGTATTTT
CAIHAGSTDTQYF
>.|TRBV5-4|TRBJ2-7|.
TGTGCCAGCAGCTTGAGCTGGGGGCCCTACGAGCAGTACTTC
CASSLSWGPYEQYF
>TRBD2|TRBV2|TRBJ2-5|.
TGTGCCAGCAGTGAAGGAGCTAGCGGGGGGGTTCAAGAGACCCAGTACTTC
CASSEGASGGVQETQYF
>.|TRBV6-1|TRBJ1-2|.
TGTGCCAGCAGTGGAGGGGCGGGGGTCGGCTACACCTTC
CASSGGAGVGYTF
>.|TRBV7-2|TRBJ2-5|.
TGTGCCAGCAGCCCCCGAGGTGGAGAGACCCAGTACTTC
CASSPRGGETQYF
>TRBD1|TRBV6-1|TRBJ1-5|.
TGTGCCAGCAGTGGAACAGGGGGCGGCCAGCCCCAGCATTTT
CASSGTGGGQPQHF
>TRBD1|TRBV5-1|TRBJ2-7|.
TGCGCCAGCAGCTTAGGACAGGGTGTGAATTACGACGAGCAGTACTTC
CASSLGQGVNYDEQYF
>.|TRBV12-5|TRBJ1-1|.
TGTGCTAGTGGTTTGAGCGGTGGAATGAACACTGAAGCTTTCTTT
CASGLSGGMNTEAFF
>.|TRBV5-4|TRBJ1-1|.
TGTGCCAGCAGCTTTGGTGGTTTACAGATTGAAGCTTTCTTT
CASSFGGLQIEAFF
>.|TRBV15|TRBJ1-4|.
TGTGCCACCAGCAGACAGGGTTCAACTAATGAAAAACTGTTTTTT
CATSRQGSTNEKLFF
>TRBD1|TRBV19|TRBJ1-5|.
TGTGCCAGTAGCCTTCAGGGGGCCCGCAATCAGCCCCAGCATTTT
CASSLQGARNQPQHF
>TRBD2|TRBV5-1|TRBJ2-7|once
TGCGCCAGCAGCTTGGAGTTAGCGGGTCACGAGCAGTACTTC
CASSLELAGHEQYF
>.|TRBV7-2|TRBJ2-7|.
TGTGCCAGCAGCTTAGCGCGGGGTTCTGCAGACACCTACGAGCAGTACTTC
CASSLARGSADTYEQYF
>TRBD2|TRBV7-2|TRBJ2-5|.
TGTGCCAGCAACAAGGGACTAGCGGGGGAAGAGACCCAGTACTTC
CASNKGLAGEETQYF
>TRBD2|TRBV7-2|TRBJ2-7|.
TGTGCCAGCAGCCCCAGAGAGCGGGGGGGCCTTTTTGCCGAGCAGTACTTC
CASSPRERGGLFAEQYF
>TRBD1|TRBV5-7|TRBJ1-6|.
TGTGCCAGCAGACTGACAGGGTCAGGTTCACCCCTCCACTTT
CASRLTGSGSPLHF
>.|TRBV12-2|TRBJ2-7|.
TGTGCAAGTCGCTCCGTACCATATTGGGCCCAAGAAATCCACTACGAGCAGTACTTC
CASRSVPYWAQEIHYEQYF
>TRBD2|TRBV27|TRBJ2-5|.
TGTGCCAGCAGTCGATTTGGACTAGCGGGGGGGCGGGAGACCCAGTACTTC
CASSRFGLAGGRETQYF
>TRBD1|TRBV5-1|TRBJ1-5|few
TGCGCCAGCAGCGTGACAGGGGGCAATCAGCCCCAGCATTTT
CASSVTGGNQPQHF
>.|TRBV9|TRBJ2-3|.
TGTGCCAGCAGCGTAGCCGCTAGCCTCCTGGAAGGAACGCAGTATTTT
CASSVAASLLEGTQYF
>TRBD1|TRBV11-2|TRBJ2-1|.
TGTGCCAGCAGCCTGTGGACAGGGGAGGAGCAGTTCTTC
CASSLWTGEEQFF
>.|TRBV15|TRBJ2-7|.
TGTGCCACCAGCAGAGAAATGACTACCTACGAGCAGTACTTC
CATSREMTTYEQYF
>TRBD2|TRBV4-1|TRBJ2-7|.
TGCGCCAGCAGCCTTAACTCGGGAGGGTTCTCCTACGAGCAGTACTTC
CASSLNSGGFSYEQYF
>TRBD1|TRBV4-1|TRBJ1-5|.
TGCGCCAGCAGCCAGGGACAGGGTTTTCAGCCCCAGCATTTT
CASSQGQGFQPQHF
>TRBD2|TRBV4-2|TRBJ2-2|.
TGTGCCAGCAGCCAAGAACCGAGGCTAGCGGGGATAGTCGGGGAGCTGTTTTTT
CASSQEPRLAGIVGELFF
>.|TRBV19|TRBJ1-2|once
TGTGCCAGTAGTATCACCGGTAGCTACACCTTC
CASSITGSYTF
>TRBD2|TRBV7-6|TRBJ2-3|.
TGTGCCAGCAGCCCGCTCGGGACTAGCTTAGATACGCAGTATTTT
CASSPLGTSLDTQYF
>TRBD1|TRBV7-8|TRBJ1-2|.
TGTGCCAGCAGCCCGAGGACAGGGGGCAACTATGGCTACACCTTC
CASSPRTGGNYGYTF
>TRBD1|TRBV7-6|TRBJ2-7|.
TGTGCCAGCAGCTTTACAGGGGTCGAGCAGTACTTC
CASSFTGVEQYF
>.|TRBV11-3|TRBJ2-5|.
TGTGCCAGCAGCTTAGGAGGGGGTGGTACGGAGACCCAGTACTTC
CASSLGGGGTETQYF
>.|TRBV10-1|TRBJ2-7|.
TGCGCCAGCAGTGAGTTAGCGCTGGGGTTCAAGTTCCACGAGCAGTACTTC
CASSELALGFKFHEQYF
>TRBD1|TRBV30|TRBJ1-5|.
TGTGCCTGGAGAAAACAGGGGGCTAGCAATCAGCCCCAGCATTTT
CAWRKQGASNQPQHF